This T cell receptor (beta chain) stems from a study of cytomegalovirus exposure and HLA in healthy donors. Primers included in the PCR were 60 Vbeta and 13 Jbeta primers. Using immunoSEQ multiplex PCR, the repertoire was profiled, and TCRdb retains in-frame clones only, with some absent. Among some 100,000 clones, roughly 74% were seen once, and the ten largest hold 1.5% to 2%. In its sample, this clone was seen once. There are 14 residues in the CDR3. V dropped 1 base and J dropped 4 bases, with 10 bases sitting between them. Per germline, CDR1 SGHDN and CDR2 FVKESK. This receptor was identified in a woman aged 40 to 55 in good health and CMV-seronegative. The sequencing sample was made of PBMCs. The V gene is TRBV14, the J gene TRBJ1-1; tentatively, D is TRBD1 (5 bases). This chain's CDR3 is CASSQVAGSTEAFF. The CDR3 DNA is TGTGCCAGCAGCCAAGTCGCAGGGTCCACTGAAGCTTTCTTT.